This paragraph reports one TCR beta chain. Its cognate antigen is unknown. Antigen-specific CD4+ T cells were first expanded with viral peptide pools by the ViraFEST assay and only then sequenced. It was after approximately 11 days of culture that CD4+ T cells were isolated. The healthy vaccine recipients, who had no prior SARS-CoV-2 infection, showed negative nucleocapsid antibodies. The sample comes from a study of vaccination effects on CD4 cells after COVID-19. Only in-frame clones appear in the TCRdb table, and some are missing; sequencing was by immunoSEQ multiplex PCR. The data show 55,000 to 75,000 clones, with about 65% seen just once and roughly 3.9% held by the top ten. CDR3 length: 13 amino acids. Trimming cost V 6 bases and J 2 bases, with 11 bases left between them. Per the germline V gene, CDR1 is SGHRS and CDR2 is YFSETQ.

Sample: CD4+ T cells from PBMCs cultured with HCoV-OC43 spike peptides, taken before COVID-19 vaccination. Subset noted: HCoV-OC43 spike overlapping peptide pool stimulation. The TCR was taken from a human donor who received a COVID-19 vaccine. This rearrangement joins TRBV5-1 to TRBJ2-5, with D possibly matching TRBD1 (5 bases). CDR3 amino acids: CASNPGPQETQYF. CDR3 DNA sequence: TGCGCCAGCAACCCAGGGCCACAAGAGACCCAGTACTTC.